The 21 T cell receptor beta chains below all came from one sample that was sequenced in a study of CD8+CD57+ T cells in acquired aplastic anemia (dated by TCRdb to the late 2010s). The reads were generated on an Illumina HiSeq 2000. Profiling of TCR beta VDJ combinations and CDR3 sequences used genomic DNA as the template. TCRdb redid the processing of the public reads, applying fastp at Q25 and MiXCR, and retained in-frame beta chains. Records with the same CDR3 protein are collapsed into one entry carrying the most frequent genes and DNA. The sample table records 60,000 or so distinct CDR3 sequences; over 45% of these occur just once. The biggest ten clones account for under 3% of the sample. The sequenced sample consisted of sorted CD4+, CD8+, or CD8+CD57+ T cells (not recorded which) from PBMCs. These receptors were collected from a human donor in good health, serving as a control.

This chain uses TRBV10-3 with TRBJ2-3; D is possibly TRBD1 (8 bases). The germline V gene has CDR1 ENHRY and CDR2 SYGVKD. Trimming stripped 6 bases from V and 3 bases from J, with 19 bases between. This CDR3 is built from 16 residues. DNA of the CDR3: TGTGCCATCAGCAAACAGGGGGGGAGAGGGACAGATACGCAGTATTTT. Its protein product is CAISKQGGRGTDTQYF.

The chain joins TRBV29-1 to TRBJ2-3, with 9 bases identical to TRBD1. Per the germline V gene, CDR1 is SQVTM and CDR2 is ANQGSEA. This CDR3 is built from 14 residues. V lost 7 bases, J lost 7 bases, and 12 bases stayed unmatched. This chain's CDR3 is CSAAVLDRGYTQYF. CDR3 nucleotide sequence: TGCAGCGCAGCAGTCTTAGACAGGGGGTATACGCAGTATTTT.

This clonotype is labeled as medium-sized. The genes are TRBV25-1 and TRBJ2-5; D is ambiguous. CDR3 length: 14 amino acids. The germline V and J ends were trimmed by 0 bases and 2 bases, with 7 bases remaining between them. Germline V lookup: CDR1 MGHDK, CDR2 SYGVNS. This CDR3 is CASSEYGLQETQYF. CDR3 sequence (DNA): TGTGCCAGCAGTGAATATGGGCTTCAAGAGACCCAGTACTTC.

The rearrangement joins TRBV13 to TRBJ1-1; tentatively, D is TRBD1 (6 bases). The CDR3 is made up of 15 amino acids. CDR1 and CDR2 from the germline V gene are PRHDT and FYEKMQ (reference sequence). Trimming took 1 base from V and 3 from J, leaving 12 bases between them. This CDR3 reads CASSLEGGGDTEAFF. CDR3 nucleotide sequence: TGTGCCAGCAGCTTAGAGGGGGGTGGCGACACTGAAGCTTTCTTT. Looking up the rest from reference TRBV13 and TRBJ1-1 gives the full variable domain: AAGVIQSPRHLIKEKRETATLKCYPIPRHDTVYWYQQGPGQDPQFLISFYEKMQSDKGSIPDRFSAQQFSDYHSELNMSSLELGDSALYFCASSLEGGGDTEAFFGQGTRLTVV.

This clonotype was detected ten times or more. This sequence joins TRBV3-1 and TRBJ2-3, with D maybe TRBD2 (5 bases). In germline, CDR1 is LGHDT, CDR2 YNNKEL (reference sequence). The CDR3 totals 15 residues. V was shortened by 0 bases and J by 3 bases, with 10 bases between the two germline ends. The CDR3 spells CASSQESGQTDTQYF. For the CDR3, the DNA is TGTGCCAGCAGCCAAGAAAGCGGCCAGACAGATACGCAGTATTTT.

The genes are TRBV24-1 and TRBJ1-1; D gene unclear. This CDR3 region has 12 residues. Germline V gene data show CDR1 as KGHDR and CDR2 as SFDVKD. The V and J ends lost 12 bases and 3 bases respectively, with 13 bases between them. This CDR3 is CAAYPWDTEAFF. For the CDR3, the DNA is TGTGCCGCATACCCGTGGGACACTGAAGCTTTCTTT.

The chain carries TRBV5-8 and TRBJ2-3; D unresolved. CDR3 length equals 15 residues. V was pared by 0 bases and J by 2 bases, with 10 bases between. Germline V CDR1 and CDR2: SGHTS, YDEGEE. Here the CDR3 reads CASSLGQTPTDTQYF. The CDR3 DNA reads as TGTGCCAGCAGCTTGGGCCAGACCCCCACAGATACGCAGTATTTT. The entire variable domain, with the rest obtained from reference TRBV5-8 and TRBJ2-3, is as follows: EAGVTQSPTHLIKTRGQQATLRCSPISGHTSVYWYQQALGLGLQFLLWYDEGEERNRGNFPPRFSGRQFPNYSSELNVNALELEDSALYLCASSLGQTPTDTQYFGPGTRLTVL.

The chain is built from TRBV24-1 and TRBJ2-1; 10 bases fit TRBD2. The trim removed 5 bases at V and 3 bases at J, leaving 9 bases unmatched. CDR3 length: 17 residues. Germline-derived CDR1 and CDR2 are KGHDR and SFDVKD. CDR3 amino acids: CATSVRTSGTVYNEQFF. The CDR3 nucleotides are TGTGCCACCAGTGTCCGTACTAGCGGGACCGTCTACAATGAGCAGTTCTTC.

The gene calls are TRBV20-1 and TRBJ2-7; tentative D call: TRBD2 (5 bases). V was cut by 2 bases and J by 3 bases, with 8 bases left in between. This CDR3 has 12 residues. From germline, CDR1 is DFQATT and CDR2 SNEGSKA (reference sequence). CDR3 region: CSARTSGYEQYF. The CDR3 nucleotides are TGCAGTGCTAGAACAAGCGGCTACGAGCAGTACTTC.

In its sample, this clonotype was seen many times. This chain connects TRBV12-3 or TRBV12-4 to TRBJ2-5; D might be TRBD1 (6 bases). The V end lost 7 bases, the J end lost 1 base, and 13 bases lay between the germline ends. The CDR3 sequence is 14 residues long. The CDR3 reads CASNVVGAQETQYF. CDR3 in DNA: TGTGCCAGCAATGTGGTGGGGGCCCAAGAGACCCAGTACTTC.

J is TRBJ1-3 and V is TRBV6-5; 7 positions match TRBD1. After removal of 4 bases from V and 4 bases from J, the junction contained 10 bases not matched to a gene. There are 16 residues in the CDR3. Germline V gene lookup returns CDR1 MNHEY and CDR2 SVGAGI. The DNA of the CDR3 is TGTGCCAGCAGTTCCCAGACCGACAGGGACGGAAACACCATATATTTT. Translated, it gives CASSSQTDRDGNTIYF.

The J gene is TRBJ2-7, the V gene TRBV29-1, with 8 bases identical to TRBD1. Germline CDR1 and CDR2: SQVTM and ANQGSEA. Trimming at V came to 4 bases and at J to 2 bases, leaving 4 bases not matched to a gene. CDR3 length equals 13 residues. The CDR3 nucleotides are TGCAGCGTTGGGCGGGACAGGCCCTACGAGCAGTACTTC. Residues: CSVGRDRPYEQYF.

There are many counts of this clonotype. V is TRBV4-2 and J is TRBJ2-1; D not resolved. CDR1 and CDR2 (germline): LGHNA, YNFKEQ. This CDR3 has 15 amino acids. Trimming left V 1 base short and J 0 bases short, with 7 bases between. The chain's CDR3 is CASSQAGPSYNEQFF. CDR3 bases: TGTGCCAGCAGCCAAGCGGGTCCCTCCTACAATGAGCAGTTCTTC.

The chain recombines TRBV20-1 with TRBJ2-7; 9 nucleotides match TRBD2. Germline V CDR1 and CDR2: DFQATT, SNEGSKA (reference sequence). The CDR3 runs to 16 residues. Trimming took 1 base from V and 7 from J; bases not matched to a gene: 14. As DNA, the CDR3 is TGCAGTGCTAGAGGTCTAGCGGGGACGGATAATGAGGAGCAGTACTTC. Encoded protein: CSARGLAGTDNEEQYF.

V is TRBV2 and J is TRBJ2-7; 8 nucleotides agree with TRBD1. V gave up 5 bases and J gave up 2 bases; unmatched junction bases: 5. From germline, CDR1 is SNHLY and CDR2 FYNNEI. This CDR3 comprises 14 residues. The CDR3, as DNA: TGTGCCAGCAGTTCGGACAGGGACACCTACGAGCAGTACTTC. Translating it yields CASSSDRDTYEQYF.

There are many counts of this clonotype. V and J are TRBV7-9 and TRBJ1-5; D is possibly TRBD1 (5 bases). V was pared by 1 base and J by 4 bases, with 11 bases between. The CDR3 is 15 amino acids. The germline gives CDR1 SEHNR, CDR2 FQNEAQ (reference sequence). The CDR3 DNA follows: TGTGCCAGCAGCTTAGTCGGAGGGGTGAATCAGCCCCAGCATTTT. It encodes CASSLVGGVNQPQHF.

The chain uses TRBV7-9 and TRBJ2-2; D is perhaps TRBD2 (6 bases). CDR3 size: 15 residues. Trimming stripped 5 bases from V and 5 bases from J, with 15 bases between. The germline gives CDR1 SEHNR, CDR2 FQNEAQ (reference sequence). The CDR3 nucleotides read TGTGCCAGCAGCCGTCTTGGGGAGGCGACCGGGGAGCTGTTTTTT. Translating gives CASSRLGEATGELFF.

This clonotype came up once. J is TRBJ1-6 and V is TRBV4-3; a weak D match, TRBD1 (5 bases). Trimming removed 1 base at V and 6 bases at J, with 13 bases between. Per the germline V gene, CDR1 is LGHNA and CDR2 is YSLEER. The CDR3 loop spans 16 amino acids. This CDR3 is CASSQGRAGSNSPLHF. The CDR3 bases are TGCGCCAGCAGCCAAGGTAGGGCAGGGAGTAATTCACCCCTCCACTTT.

The table lists this clonotype with many counts. The V gene is TRBV5-1, the J gene TRBJ1-3; D is unclear. Per germline, CDR1 SGHRS and CDR2 YFSETQ. This CDR3 is built from 17 residues. V lost 0 bases to trimming and J lost 0 bases, with 13 bases between them. Written as DNA, the CDR3 is TGCGCCAGCAGCTTGGAAACCAACTGGAACTCTGGAAACACCATATATTTT. Protein product: CASSLETNWNSGNTIYF.

The chain employs TRBV20-1 and TRBJ1-5, with 7 bases identical to TRBD1. Unmatched junction bases numbered 12, after V lost 6 bases and J lost 4 bases. Germline CDR1 DFQATT, CDR2 SNEGSKA (reference sequence). CDR3 length equals 15 residues. This chain's CDR3 is CSASRSRQGNQPQHF. The CDR3 DNA reads as TGCAGTGCCAGCAGAAGCCGACAGGGTAATCAGCCCCAGCATTTT.

This clonotype showed up just a few times. The rearrangement uses TRBV25-1 and TRBJ1-2; D is ambiguous. Deletions cut 2 bases from V and 7 bases from J, with 11 bases between. From germline, CDR1 is MGHDK and CDR2 SYGVNS. There are 13 residues in the CDR3. This CDR3 is CASSEEWGGGYTF. For the CDR3, the DNA is TGTGCCAGCAGTGAAGAATGGGGAGGTGGCTACACCTTC.